This section outlines one T cell receptor (beta chain) sequence together with its context. This sequence may be a read error, since a much larger clone differs from it by one base. The data belong to a study of T-cell reconstitution after alpha-beta-depleted transplantation in children. This CDR3 is built from 18 residues. Per germline, CDR1 LGHDT and CDR2 YNNKEL (reference sequence). A TCRbeta library incorporating unique molecular identifiers was prepared. TCRdb itself ran the PCR reads through MiXCR, one entry per CDR3 protein. The table includes 550,000 to 800,000 distinct CDR3 sequences, around 13% detected once.

The receptor comes from a girl aged 2-10 years with congenital amegakaryocytic thrombocytopenia, due to receive a stem cell transplant. The sequenced sample was PBMCs, obtained before TCRalphabeta/CD19-depleted stem cell transplant. The chain is built from TRBV3-1 and TRBJ2-3; 7 bases match TRBD2. The CDR3 nucleotides read TGTACCAGCAGCCTTCGCGCGGGAGATATACGGGCACCAGATACGCAGTATTTT. This translates into CTSSLRAGDIRAPDTQYF.